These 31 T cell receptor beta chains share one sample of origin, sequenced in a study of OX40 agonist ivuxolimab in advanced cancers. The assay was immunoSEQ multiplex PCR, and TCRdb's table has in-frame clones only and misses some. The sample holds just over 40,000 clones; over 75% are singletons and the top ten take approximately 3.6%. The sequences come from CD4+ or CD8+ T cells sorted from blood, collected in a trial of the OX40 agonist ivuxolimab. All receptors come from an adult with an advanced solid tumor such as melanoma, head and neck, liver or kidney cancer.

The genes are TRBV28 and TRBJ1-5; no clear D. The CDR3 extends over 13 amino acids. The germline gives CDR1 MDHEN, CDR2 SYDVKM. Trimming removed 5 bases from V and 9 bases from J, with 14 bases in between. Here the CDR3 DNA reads TGTGCCAGCAGTCAAGTCTTCTTTGGGCCCCAGCATTTT. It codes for CASSQVFFGPQHF.

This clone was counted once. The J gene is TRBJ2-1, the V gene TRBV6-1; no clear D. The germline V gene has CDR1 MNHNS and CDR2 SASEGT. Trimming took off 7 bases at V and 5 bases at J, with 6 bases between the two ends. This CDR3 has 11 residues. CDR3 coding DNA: TGTGCCAGCACGCGGAACAATGAGCAGTTCTTC. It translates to CASTRNNEQFF.

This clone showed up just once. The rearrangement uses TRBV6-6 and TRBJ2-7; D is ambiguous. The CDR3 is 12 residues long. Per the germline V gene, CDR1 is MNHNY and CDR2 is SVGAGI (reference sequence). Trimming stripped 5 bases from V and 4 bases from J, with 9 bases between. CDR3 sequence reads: CASSPDLYEQYF. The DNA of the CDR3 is TGTGCCAGCAGTCCGGACCTTTACGAGCAGTACTTC.

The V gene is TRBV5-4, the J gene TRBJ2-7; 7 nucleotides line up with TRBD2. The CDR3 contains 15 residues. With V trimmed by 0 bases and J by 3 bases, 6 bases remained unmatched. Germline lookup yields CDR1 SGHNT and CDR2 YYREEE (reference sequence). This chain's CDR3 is CASSLALAADYEQYF. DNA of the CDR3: TGTGCCAGCAGCTTGGCGCTAGCGGCCGACTACGAGCAGTACTTC.

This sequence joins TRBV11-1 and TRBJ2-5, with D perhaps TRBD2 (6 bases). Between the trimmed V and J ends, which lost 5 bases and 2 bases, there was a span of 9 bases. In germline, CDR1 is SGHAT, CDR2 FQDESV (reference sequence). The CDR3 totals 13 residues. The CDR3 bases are TGTGCCAGCAGCCGAGGGAGGCAAGAGACCCAGTACTTC. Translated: CASSRGRQETQYF.

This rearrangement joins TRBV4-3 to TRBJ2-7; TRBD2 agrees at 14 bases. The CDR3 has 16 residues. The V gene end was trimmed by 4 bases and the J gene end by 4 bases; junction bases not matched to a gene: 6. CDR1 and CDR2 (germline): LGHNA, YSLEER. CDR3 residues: CASSLGRTSGRYEQYF. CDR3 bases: TGCGCCAGCAGCCTAGGGAGGACTAGCGGGAGGTACGAGCAGTACTTC.

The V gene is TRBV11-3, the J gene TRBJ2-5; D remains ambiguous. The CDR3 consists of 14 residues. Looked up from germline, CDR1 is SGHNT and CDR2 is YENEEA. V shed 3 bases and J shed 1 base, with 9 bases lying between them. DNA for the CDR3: TGTGCCAGCAGCTTTCGGGCTACCCAAGAGACCCAGTACTTC. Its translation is CASSFRATQETQYF.

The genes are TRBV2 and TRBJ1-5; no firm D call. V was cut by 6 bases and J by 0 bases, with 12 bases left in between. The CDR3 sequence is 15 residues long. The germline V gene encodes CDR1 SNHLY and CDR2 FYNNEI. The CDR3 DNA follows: TGTGCCAGCAGGGTACAGAAATATAGCAATCAGCCCCAGCATTTT. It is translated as CASRVQKYSNQPQHF.

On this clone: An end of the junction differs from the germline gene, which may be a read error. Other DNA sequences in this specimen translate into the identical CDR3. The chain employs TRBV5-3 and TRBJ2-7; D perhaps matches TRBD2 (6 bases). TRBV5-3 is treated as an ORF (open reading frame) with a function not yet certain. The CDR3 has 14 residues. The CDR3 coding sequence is TGCGCCAGAATCAGGGCGGGGCCCGCCTACGAGCAGTACTTC. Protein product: CARIRAGPAYEQYF.

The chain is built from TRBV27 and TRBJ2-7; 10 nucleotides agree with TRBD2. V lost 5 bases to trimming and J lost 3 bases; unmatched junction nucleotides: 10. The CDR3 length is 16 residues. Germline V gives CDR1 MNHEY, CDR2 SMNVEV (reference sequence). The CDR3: CASSPNSGRPYYEQYF. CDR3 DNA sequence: TGTGCCAGCAGTCCAAATAGCGGGAGGCCTTACTACGAGCAGTACTTC.

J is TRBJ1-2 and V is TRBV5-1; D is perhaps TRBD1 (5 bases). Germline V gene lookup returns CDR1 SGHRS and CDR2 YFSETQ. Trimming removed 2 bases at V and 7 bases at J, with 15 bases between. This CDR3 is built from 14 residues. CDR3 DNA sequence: TGCGCCAGCAGCTTCGGGGGTAGGGTTGGTGGCTACACCTTC. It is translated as CASSFGGRVGGYTF.

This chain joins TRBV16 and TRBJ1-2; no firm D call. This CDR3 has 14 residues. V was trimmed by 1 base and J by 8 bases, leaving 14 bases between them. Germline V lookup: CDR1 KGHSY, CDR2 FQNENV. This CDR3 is CASSQWKGGWGYTF. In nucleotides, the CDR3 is TGTGCCAGCAGCCAATGGAAGGGAGGTTGGGGCTACACCTTC.

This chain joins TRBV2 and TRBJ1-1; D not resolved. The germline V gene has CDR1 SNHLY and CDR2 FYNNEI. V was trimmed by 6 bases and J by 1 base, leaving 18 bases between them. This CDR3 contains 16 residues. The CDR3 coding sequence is TGTGCCAGCAGACAGAGGCACAAGACTTCGAACACTGAAGCTTTCTTT. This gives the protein CASRQRHKTSNTEAFF.

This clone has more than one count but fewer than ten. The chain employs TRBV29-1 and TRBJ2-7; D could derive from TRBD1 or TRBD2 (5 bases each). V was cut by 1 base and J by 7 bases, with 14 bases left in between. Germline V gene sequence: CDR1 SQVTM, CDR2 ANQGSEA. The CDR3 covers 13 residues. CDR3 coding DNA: TGCAGCGTTGAAGGGCAACGGTGGGGGGAGCAGTACTTC. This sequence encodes CSVEGQRWGEQYF.

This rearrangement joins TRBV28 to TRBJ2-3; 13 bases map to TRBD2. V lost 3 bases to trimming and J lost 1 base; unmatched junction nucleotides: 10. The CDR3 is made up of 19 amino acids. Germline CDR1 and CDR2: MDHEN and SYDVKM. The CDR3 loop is CASSFPLAGGPGGTDTQYF. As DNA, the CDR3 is TGTGCCAGCAGTTTCCCACTAGCGGGAGGGCCGGGGGGCACAGATACGCAGTATTTT.

In nucleotides, the CDR3 is TGTGCCAGCATCTACAGCTTCGGGGCAGATACGCAGTATTTT. It specifies CASIYSFGADTQYF. This chain joins TRBV6-1 and TRBJ2-3, with D possibly being TRBD2 (5 bases). CDR1 MNHNS and CDR2 SASEGT come from the germline V gene. V was pared by 7 bases and J by 4 bases, with 15 bases between. The CDR3 extends over 14 amino acids.

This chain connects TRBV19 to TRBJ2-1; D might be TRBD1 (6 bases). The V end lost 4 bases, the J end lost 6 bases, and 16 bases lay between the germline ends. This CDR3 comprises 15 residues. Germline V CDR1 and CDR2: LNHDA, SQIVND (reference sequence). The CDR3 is CASSSGGATFNEQFF. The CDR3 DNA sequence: TGTGCCAGTAGTAGTGGGGGCGCAACGTTCAATGAGCAGTTCTTC. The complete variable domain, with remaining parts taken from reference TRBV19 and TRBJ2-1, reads DGGITQSPKYLFRKEGQNVTLSCEQNLNHDAMYWYRQDPGQGLRLIYYSQIVNDFQKGDIAEGYSVSREKKESFPLTVTSAQKNPTAFYLCASSSGGATFNEQFFGPGTRLTVL.

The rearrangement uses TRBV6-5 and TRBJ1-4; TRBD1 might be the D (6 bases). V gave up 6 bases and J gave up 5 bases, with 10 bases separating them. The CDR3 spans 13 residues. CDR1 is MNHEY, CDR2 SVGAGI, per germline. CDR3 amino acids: CASSRTVNEKLFF. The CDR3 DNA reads TGTGCCAGCAGCAGGACAGTAAATGAAAAACTGTTTTTT.

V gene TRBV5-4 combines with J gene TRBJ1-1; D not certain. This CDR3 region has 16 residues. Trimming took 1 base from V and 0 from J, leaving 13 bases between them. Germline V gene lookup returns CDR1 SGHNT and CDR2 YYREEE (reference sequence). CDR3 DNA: TGTGCCAGCAGCTTGTCAGGAGGGATAATGAACACTGAAGCTTTCTTT. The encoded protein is CASSLSGGIMNTEAFF.

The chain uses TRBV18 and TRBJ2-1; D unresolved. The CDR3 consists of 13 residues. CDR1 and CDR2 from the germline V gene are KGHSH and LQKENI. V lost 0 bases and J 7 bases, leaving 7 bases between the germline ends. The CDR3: CASSPPGRNEQFF. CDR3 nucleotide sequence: TGTGCCAGCTCACCACCGGGCAGGAATGAGCAGTTCTTC.

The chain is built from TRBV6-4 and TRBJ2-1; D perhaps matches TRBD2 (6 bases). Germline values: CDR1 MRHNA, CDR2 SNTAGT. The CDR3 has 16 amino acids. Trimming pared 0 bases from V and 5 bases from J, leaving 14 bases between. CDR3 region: CASSDSGGGGHNEQFF. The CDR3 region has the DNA TGTGCCAGCAGTGACTCGGGGGGAGGCGGACACAATGAGCAGTTCTTC.

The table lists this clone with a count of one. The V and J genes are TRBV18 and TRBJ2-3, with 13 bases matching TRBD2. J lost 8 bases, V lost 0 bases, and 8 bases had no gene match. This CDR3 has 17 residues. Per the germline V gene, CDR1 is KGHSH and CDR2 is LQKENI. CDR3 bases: TGTGCCAGCTCACCACCATTTACTAGCGGGAGGGCTGGTACGCAGTATTTT. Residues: CASSPPFTSGRAGTQYF.

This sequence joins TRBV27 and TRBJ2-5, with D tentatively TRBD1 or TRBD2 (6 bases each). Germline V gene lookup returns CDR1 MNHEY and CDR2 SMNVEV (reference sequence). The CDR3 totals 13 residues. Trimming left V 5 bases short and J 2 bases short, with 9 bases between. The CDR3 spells CASSRGRQETQYF. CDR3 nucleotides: TGTGCCAGCAGTCGGGGGCGTCAAGAGACCCAGTACTTC.

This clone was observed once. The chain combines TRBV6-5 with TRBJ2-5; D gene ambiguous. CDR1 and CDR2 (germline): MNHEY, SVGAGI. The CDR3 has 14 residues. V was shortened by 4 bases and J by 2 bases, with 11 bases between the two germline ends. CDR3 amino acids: CASSSPYFQETQYF. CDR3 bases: TGTGCCAGCAGTTCTCCTTATTTTCAAGAGACCCAGTACTTC.

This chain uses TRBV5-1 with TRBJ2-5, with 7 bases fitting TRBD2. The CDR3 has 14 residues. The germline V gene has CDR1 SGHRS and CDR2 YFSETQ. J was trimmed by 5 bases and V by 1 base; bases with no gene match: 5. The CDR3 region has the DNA TGCGCCAGCAGCTTGTTCGGGGGGAGGGAGACCCAGTACTTC. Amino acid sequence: CASSLFGGRETQYF. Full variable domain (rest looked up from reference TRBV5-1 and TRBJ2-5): KAGVTQTPRYLIKTRGQQVTLSCSPISGHRSVSWYQQTPGQGLQFLFEYFSETQRNKGNFPGRFSGRQFSNSRSEMNVSTLELGDSALYLCASSLFGGRETQYFGPGTRLLVL.

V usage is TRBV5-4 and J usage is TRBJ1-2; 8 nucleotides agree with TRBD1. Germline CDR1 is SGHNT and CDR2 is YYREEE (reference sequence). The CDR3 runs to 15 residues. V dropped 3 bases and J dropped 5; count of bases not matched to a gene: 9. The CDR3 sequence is CASSSSGQGGYGYTF. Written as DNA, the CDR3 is TGTGCCAGCAGCTCTTCCGGACAGGGCGGATATGGCTACACCTTC.

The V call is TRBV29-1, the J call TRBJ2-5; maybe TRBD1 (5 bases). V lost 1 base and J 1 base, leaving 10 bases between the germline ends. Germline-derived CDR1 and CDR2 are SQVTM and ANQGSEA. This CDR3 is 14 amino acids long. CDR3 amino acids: CSVEGGHSQETQYF. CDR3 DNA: TGCAGCGTTGAAGGAGGACACTCCCAAGAGACCCAGTACTTC.

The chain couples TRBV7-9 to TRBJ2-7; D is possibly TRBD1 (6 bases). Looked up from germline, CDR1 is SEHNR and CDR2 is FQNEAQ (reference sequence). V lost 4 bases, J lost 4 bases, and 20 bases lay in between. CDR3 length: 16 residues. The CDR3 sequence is CASSSSYGTLHYEQYF. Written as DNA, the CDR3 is TGTGCCAGCAGCTCCTCGTATGGGACACTTCATTACGAGCAGTACTTC.

The CDR3 nucleotides read TGTGCCAGCATCCCCCTCGGACAGGCAGGCTATGGCTACACCTTC. It yields the protein CASIPLGQAGYGYTF. This chain joins TRBV28 and TRBJ1-2; TRBD1 matches 7 bases. V dropped 7 bases and J dropped 4; count of bases not matched to a gene: 12. The CDR3 spans 15 residues. CDR1 is MDHEN and CDR2 is SYDVKM in the germline V gene.

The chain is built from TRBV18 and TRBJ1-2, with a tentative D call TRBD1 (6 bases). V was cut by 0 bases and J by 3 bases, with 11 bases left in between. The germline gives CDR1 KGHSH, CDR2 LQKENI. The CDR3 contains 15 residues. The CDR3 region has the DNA TGTGCCAGCTCACCACCGGCAGGGGAAGACTATGGCTACACCTTC. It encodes CASSPPAGEDYGYTF.

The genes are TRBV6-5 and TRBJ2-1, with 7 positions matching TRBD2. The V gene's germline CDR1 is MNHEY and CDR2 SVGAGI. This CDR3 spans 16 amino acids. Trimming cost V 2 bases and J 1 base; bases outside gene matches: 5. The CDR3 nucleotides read TGTGCCAGCAGTTACAATAGGGACTATTCCTACAATGAGCAGTTCTTC. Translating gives CASSYNRDYSYNEQFF.